The next 7 T cell receptor beta chains were all read from a single sample in a study of metastatic and nonmetastatic thyroid tumors. Using MiXCR, TCRdb reanalyzed the PCR reads. The sample consists of about 8,000 clones, under 20% of them appearing once. Each patient went into thyroid surgery without having received any treatment. The sequenced sample consisted of adjacent normal tissue. The receptors here all came from a female donor with papillary thyroid cancer or a benign thyroid nodule (not recorded which). Some clones in this sample may be carry-over from other donors' samples.

This clone was recorded once. The genes are TRBV11-3 and TRBJ1-4, with D possibly TRBD1 on 6 matching bases. V lost 5 bases and J lost 7, with 11 bases in between. CDR1 and CDR2 (germline): SGHNT, YENEEA. The CDR3 consists of 13 residues. The CDR3 bases are TGTGCCAGCAGCCCAGGAGGGGGTGAAAAACTGTTTTTT. Its translation is CASSPGGGEKLFF.

This clone was seen at least ten times. This rearrangement joins TRBV7-9 to TRBJ2-5; 8 nucleotides line up with TRBD1. Germline V gene sequence: CDR1 SEHNR, CDR2 FQNEAQ (reference sequence). V was clipped by 0 bases and J by 5 bases; unmatched bases: 8. CDR3 length equals 16 residues. For the CDR3, the DNA is TGTGCCAGCAGCTTAGCTGGGACAGGTTTAGTGGAGACCCAGTACTTC. Amino acid sequence: CASSLAGTGLVETQYF.

This clone was recorded many times. CDR3 sequence reads: CASSLAGRVSYEQYF. DNA of the CDR3: TGTGCCAGCAGTTTAGCCGGACGGGTGTCCTACGAGCAGTACTTC. The J gene is TRBJ2-7, the V gene TRBV12-3 or TRBV12-4; D ambiguous. This CDR3 has 15 residues. Between the trimmed V and J ends, which lost 0 bases and 1 base, there was a span of 10 bases.

This clone was counted between two and nine times. The rearrangement joins TRBV11-2 to TRBJ2-7; weak D call: TRBD2 (6 bases). V was clipped by 3 bases and J by 4 bases, with 16 bases between them. The CDR3 is 15 amino acids. From germline, CDR1 is SGHAT and CDR2 FQNNGV. The CDR3 region is CASSLRRGAGYEQYF. The CDR3 DNA follows: TGTGCCAGCAGCTTGAGGAGAGGAGCGGGTTACGAGCAGTACTTC.

In its sample, this clone was seen a few times. The CDR3 loop reads CASSGSLSNYGYTF. The CDR3 nucleotides are TGTGCCAGCAGTGGATCTTTATCTAACTATGGCTACACCTTC. The V call is TRBV6-1, the J call TRBJ1-2; D gene ambiguous. Deletions cut 4 bases from V and 0 bases from J, with 9 bases between. The CDR3 is made up of 14 amino acids. Germline CDR1 and CDR2: MNHNS and SASEGT.

In its sample, this clone ranks as medium-sized (0.01 to 0.1%). As DNA, the CDR3 is TGTGCCAGCAGTTTAACAGCGTATGGCTACACCTTC. Its protein is CASSLTAYGYTF. The rearrangement uses TRBV6-2 or TRBV6-3 and TRBJ1-2; no definite D call. Per germline, CDR1 MNHEY and CDR2 SVGEGT. With 4 bases removed from V and 5 bases from J, the gap between germline ends came to 8 bases. The CDR3 is 12 amino acids.

By share of the sample, this clone is medium-sized. This chain uses TRBV11-2 with TRBJ2-7, with 10 bases matching TRBD2. Germline assignment: CDR1 SGHAT and CDR2 FQNNGV. The V segment lost 5 bases and the J segment 3 bases; nucleotides outside the gene matches: 4. The CDR3 contains 14 residues. CDR3 DNA: TGTGCCAGCAGCCGGACTAGCGGCAGCTACGAGCAGTACTTC. Amino acids: CASSRTSGSYEQYF.